These 30 T cell receptor beta chains originate from one sample sequenced in a study of T cells expressing NK-cell markers. Using the 5' RACE reads, TCRdb records one entry per CDR3 protein without DNA. Recorded for this sample: 200,000 to 300,000 distinct CDR3 sequences. Sequencing was carried out using blood T cells: a sorted CD56 or NKG2C T cell subset, CD4+ or CD8+ T cells, or bulk PBMC T cells (not recorded which). These receptors originate from a man between 18 and 35 years old in good health.

The J gene is TRBJ2-7, the V gene TRBV29-1; TCRdb's D gene call, TRBD2, goes unchecked for lack of DNA. CDR1 and CDR2 (germline): SQVTM, ANQGSEA. The CDR3 consists of 11 residues. CDR3 loop: CSVTAGVEQYF.

The chain couples TRBV2 to TRBJ2-1; with no DNA, the TCRdb D assignment of TRBD2 cannot be verified. The V gene's germline CDR1 is SNHLY and CDR2 FYNNEI. This CDR3 spans 16 amino acids. This chain's CDR3 is CASRKELAGVGNEQFF.

The CDR3 loop reads CASSPGLMGEQYF. The chain is built from TRBV5-1 and TRBJ2-7; TCRdb names TRBD1, which stays unverified in the absence of DNA. Germline V lookup: CDR1 SGHRS, CDR2 YFSETQ. This CDR3 is built from 13 residues.

The chain couples TRBV12-3 or TRBV12-4 to TRBJ1-3; TCRdb calls TRBD1, which cannot be checked without DNA. The CDR3 has 16 residues. CDR3 sequence: CASSFGTGILGNTIYF.

The genes are TRBV29-1 and TRBJ2-1. Germline values: CDR1 SQVTM, CDR2 ANQGSEA. The length of the CDR3 is 13 residues. CDR3 loop: CSVVGLGYNEQFF.

The V and J genes are TRBV18 and TRBJ2-7; TCRdb reports TRBD2, a call that lacks DNA to check it against. Germline CDR1 KGHSH, CDR2 LQKENI. This CDR3 is 12 amino acids long. The CDR3 reads CASSLLAEEQYF.

The genes are TRBV29-1 and TRBJ2-1; the D gene TCRdb calls, TRBD1, cannot be checked with no DNA. The germline CDR1 and CDR2 sequences are SQVTM and ANQGSEA. The CDR3 is 14 amino acids. The CDR3 loop reads CSVDEDRGVGEQFF.

The genes are TRBV5-1 and TRBJ2-3; the D call from TCRdb, TRBD1, cannot be confirmed without DNA. This CDR3 contains 14 residues. Per the germline V gene, CDR1 is SGHRS and CDR2 is YFSETQ. CDR3 sequence reads: CASSSTGGEDTQYF.

The rearrangement joins TRBV20-1 to TRBJ2-4; the D call from TCRdb, TRBD2, cannot be confirmed without DNA. Germline V gene lookup returns CDR1 DFQATT and CDR2 SNEGSKA (reference sequence). The CDR3 is 13 residues long. CDR3 amino acids: CSARVVGSHIQYF.

The rearrangement uses TRBV12-3 or TRBV12-4 and TRBJ1-4; the TRBD1 assignment by TCRdb is unverifiable without DNA. The CDR3 runs 13 residues. This CDR3 reads CASSLRAGEKLFF.

The genes are TRBV7-9 and TRBJ2-3; TCRdb's D gene call, TRBD1, goes unchecked for lack of DNA. Germline V gene data show CDR1 as SEHNR and CDR2 as FQNEAQ (reference sequence). This CDR3 region has 14 residues. The CDR3: CASSIGQGADTQYF.

CDR3 sequence reads: CSVSRGVQETQYF. This chain links TRBV29-1 with TRBJ2-5; the TCRdb D gene call, TRBD1, has no DNA to confirm it. Germline lookup yields CDR1 SQVTM and CDR2 ANQGSEA. The CDR3 is 13 amino acids.

The chain employs TRBV5-1 and TRBJ1-3. The length of the CDR3 is 14 residues. Per the germline V gene, CDR1 is SGHRS and CDR2 is YFSETQ. The CDR3 sequence is CASRDPSSGNTIYF.

The chain is built from TRBV12-3 or TRBV12-4 and TRBJ1-1; no DNA is available, so the TRBD1 call from TCRdb remains unchecked. The CDR3 length is 13 residues. This CDR3 is CASKGLAAQEAFF.

The rearrangement joins TRBV24-1 to TRBJ2-1; TCRdb indicates TRBD1, and absent DNA this call remains unverified. Germline CDR1 reads KGHDR; CDR2 reads SFDVKD. The CDR3 covers 16 residues. CDR3 amino acids: CATSDSGTGKTSEQFF.

The J gene is TRBJ2-2, the V gene TRBV6-5. The germline CDR1 and CDR2 sequences are MNHEY and SVGAGI. The CDR3 contains 13 residues. The CDR3: CASIGLRSGELFF.

The chain has TRBV7-9 and TRBJ1-1; absent DNA, TCRdb's TRBD1 call cannot be checked. The CDR3 contains 14 residues. Germline V gene lookup returns CDR1 SEHNR and CDR2 FQNEAQ (reference sequence). Here the CDR3 reads CASSWDRGGTEAFF.

The chain links TRBV5-1 to TRBJ2-1. Germline CDR1 reads SGHRS; CDR2 reads YFSETQ. The CDR3 contains 15 residues. CDR3 sequence: CASRNSGRADNEQFF. Using reference TRBV5-1 and TRBJ2-1 for the parts outside the CDR3, the full variable domain is KAGVTQTPRYLIKTRGQQVTLSCSPISGHRSVSWYQQTPGQGLQFLFEYFSETQRNKGNFPGRFSGRQFSNSRSEMNVSTLELGDSALYLCASRNSGRADNEQFFGPGTRLTVL.

The chain links TRBV7-8 to TRBJ2-1. Germline V gene lookup returns CDR1 SGHVS and CDR2 FQNEAQ. This CDR3 region has 14 residues. The CDR3 is CASSHGQLVNEQFF.

This chain uses TRBV4-1 with TRBJ2-2; the D call from TCRdb, TRBD2, cannot be confirmed without DNA. CDR1 is MGHRA and CDR2 is YSYEKL in the germline V gene. The CDR3 totals 12 residues. The CDR3 is CASTGLAGELFF.

The CDR3 sequence: CASSSQVPDTQYF. The chain combines TRBV7-2 with TRBJ2-3; the D call of TRBD1 rests on TCRdb alone, since no DNA is present to check it. The CDR3 is 13 residues long. Per germline, CDR1 SGHTA and CDR2 FQGNSA.

The chain employs TRBV5-1 and TRBJ1-1. Germline V CDR1 and CDR2: SGHRS, YFSETQ. This CDR3 spans 13 amino acids. CDR3 sequence reads: CASSLGEAGEAFF. Based on the CDR3 plus reference TRBV5-1 and TRBJ1-1, the full variable domain is KAGVTQTPRYLIKTRGQQVTLSCSPISGHRSVSWYQQTPGQGLQFLFEYFSETQRNKGNFPGRFSGRQFSNSRSEMNVSTLELGDSALYLCASSLGEAGEAFFGQGTRLTVV.

The genes are TRBV20-1 and TRBJ2-3; there is no DNA to check the TCRdb D call of TRBD1. Germline V CDR1 and CDR2: DFQATT, SNEGSKA (reference sequence). This CDR3 has 15 residues. This CDR3 is CSAVPGTGGYDTQYF.

The chain employs TRBV11-2 and TRBJ2-1; checking the TCRdb D call of TRBD1 is not possible without DNA. CDR1 and CDR2 (germline): SGHAT, FQNNGV. The CDR3 runs 16 residues. The CDR3 loop is CASSRTGTGTYNEQFF.

V and J are TRBV5-1 and TRBJ1-4. The length of the CDR3 is 12 residues. In germline, CDR1 is SGHRS, CDR2 YFSETQ. The CDR3 here is CASSLGNEKLFF. The full variable domain, in which reference TRBV5-1 and TRBJ1-4 provide the parts outside the CDR3, is KAGVTQTPRYLIKTRGQQVTLSCSPISGHRSVSWYQQTPGQGLQFLFEYFSETQRNKGNFPGRFSGRQFSNSRSEMNVSTLELGDSALYLCASSLGNEKLFFGSGTQLSVL.

CDR3 sequence: CASSYSSVNNEQFF. The chain uses TRBV6-5 and TRBJ2-1. The CDR3 sequence is 14 residues long. Germline V gene sequence: CDR1 MNHEY, CDR2 SVGAGI.

The V call is TRBV9, the J call TRBJ2-2; as DNA is missing, the TRBD1 call by TCRdb cannot be tested. CDR3 size: 17 residues. Germline V gene sequence: CDR1 SGDLS, CDR2 YYNGEE. This chain's CDR3 is CASSVAMGTAGSGELFF.

This chain joins TRBV7-2 and TRBJ1-2; TCRdb reports TRBD1, a call that lacks DNA to check it against. In germline, CDR1 is SGHTA, CDR2 FQGNSA. The CDR3 spans 14 residues. CDR3: CASSPLRGDLGYTF. Drawing the rest from reference TRBV7-2 and TRBJ1-2, the complete variable domain is GAGVSQSPSNKVTEKGKDVELRCDPISGHTALYWYRQSLGQGLEFLIYFQGNSAPDKSGLPSDRFSAERTGGSVSTLTIQRTQQEDSAVYLCASSPLRGDLGYTFGSGTRLTVV.

V is TRBV12-3 or TRBV12-4 and J is TRBJ2-1. The CDR3 is 12 amino acids. This CDR3 is CASSPGRNEQFF.

This chain uses TRBV12-3 or TRBV12-4 with TRBJ1-3; the D call from TCRdb, TRBD1, cannot be confirmed without DNA. The CDR3 consists of 16 residues. CDR3 region: CASSSRGRVSGNTIYF.